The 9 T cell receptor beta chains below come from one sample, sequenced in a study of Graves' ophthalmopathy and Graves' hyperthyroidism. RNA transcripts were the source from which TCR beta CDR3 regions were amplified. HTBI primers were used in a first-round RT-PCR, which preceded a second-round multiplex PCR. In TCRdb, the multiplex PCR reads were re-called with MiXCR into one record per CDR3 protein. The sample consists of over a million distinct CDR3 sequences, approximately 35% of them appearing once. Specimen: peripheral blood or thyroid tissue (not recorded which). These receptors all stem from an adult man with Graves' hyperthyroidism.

The CDR3, as DNA: TGTGCCAGCAGTGGGGGTGTCGAGCAGTACTTC. Amino acids: CASSGGVEQYF. The chain uses TRBV7-9 and TRBJ2-7, with D possibly called TRBD1 or TRBD2 (5 bases each). V gave up 6 bases and J gave up 6 bases, with 9 bases separating them. Germline loops: CDR1 SEHNR, CDR2 FQNEAQ (reference sequence). The CDR3 has 11 residues. Drawing the rest from reference TRBV7-9 and TRBJ2-7, the complete variable domain is DTGVSQNPRHKITKRGQNVTFRCDPISEHNRLYWYRQTLGQGPEFLTYFQNEAQLEKSRLLSDRFSAERPKGSFSTLEIQRTEQGDSAMYLCASSGGVEQYFGPGTRLTVT.

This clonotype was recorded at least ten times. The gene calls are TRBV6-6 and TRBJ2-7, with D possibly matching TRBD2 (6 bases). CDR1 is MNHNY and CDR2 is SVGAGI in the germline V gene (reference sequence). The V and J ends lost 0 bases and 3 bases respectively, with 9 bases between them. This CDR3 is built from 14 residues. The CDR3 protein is CASSYSSGDYEQYF. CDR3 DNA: TGTGCCAGCAGTTACTCTAGCGGCGACTACGAGCAGTACTTC.

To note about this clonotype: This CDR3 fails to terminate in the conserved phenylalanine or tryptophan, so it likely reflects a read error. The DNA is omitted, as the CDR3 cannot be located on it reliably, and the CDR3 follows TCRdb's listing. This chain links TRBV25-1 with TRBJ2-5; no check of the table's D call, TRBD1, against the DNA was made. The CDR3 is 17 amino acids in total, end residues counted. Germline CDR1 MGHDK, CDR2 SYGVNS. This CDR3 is CASSEYSRDPHGYTFGS.

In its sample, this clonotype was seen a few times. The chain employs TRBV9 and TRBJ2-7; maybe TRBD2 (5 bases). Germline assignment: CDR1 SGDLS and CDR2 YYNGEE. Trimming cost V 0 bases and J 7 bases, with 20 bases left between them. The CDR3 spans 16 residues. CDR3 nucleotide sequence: TGTGCCAGCAGCGTAGAACTGAGGTTTTCAAGAGGGGAGCAGTACTTC. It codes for CASSVELRFSRGEQYF.

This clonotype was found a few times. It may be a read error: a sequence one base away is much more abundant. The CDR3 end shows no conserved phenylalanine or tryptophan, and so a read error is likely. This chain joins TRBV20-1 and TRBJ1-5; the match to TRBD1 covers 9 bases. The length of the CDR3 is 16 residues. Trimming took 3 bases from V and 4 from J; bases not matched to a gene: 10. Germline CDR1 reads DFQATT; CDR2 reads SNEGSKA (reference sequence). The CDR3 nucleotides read TGCAGTGCTAGCCCGTCGGGACAGGGAACTAATCAGCCCCAGCATCTT. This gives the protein CSASPSGQGTNQPQHL.

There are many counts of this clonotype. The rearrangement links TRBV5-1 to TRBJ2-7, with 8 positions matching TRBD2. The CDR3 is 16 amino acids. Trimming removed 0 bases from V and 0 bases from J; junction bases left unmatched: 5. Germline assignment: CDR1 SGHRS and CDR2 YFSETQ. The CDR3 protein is CASSLASGRASYEQYF. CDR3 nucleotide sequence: TGCGCCAGCAGCTTGGCCTCCGGGAGGGCCTCCTACGAGCAGTACTTC.

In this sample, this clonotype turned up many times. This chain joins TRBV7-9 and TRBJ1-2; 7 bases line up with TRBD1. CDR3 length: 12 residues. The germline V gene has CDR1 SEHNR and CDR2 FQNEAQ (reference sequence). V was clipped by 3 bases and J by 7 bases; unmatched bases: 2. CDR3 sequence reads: CASSFNRGGYTF. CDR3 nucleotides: TGTGCCAGCAGCTTTAACAGGGGTGGCTACACCTTC.

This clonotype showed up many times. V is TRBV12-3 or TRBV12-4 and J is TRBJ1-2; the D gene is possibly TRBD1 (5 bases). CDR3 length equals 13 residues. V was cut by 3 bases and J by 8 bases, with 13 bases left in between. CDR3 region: CASSFGAARGYTF. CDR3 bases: TGTGCCAGCAGTTTTGGGGCCGCTAGGGGCTACACCTTC.

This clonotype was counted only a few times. CDR3 amino acids: CASSRTGFETQYF. CDR3 in DNA: TGTGCCAGCAGCCGGACAGGGTTCGAGACCCAGTACTTC. This rearrangement joins TRBV7-3 to TRBJ2-5, with 8 bases lining up with TRBD1. V lost 5 bases to trimming and J lost 5 bases; unmatched junction nucleotides: 4. This CDR3 is built from 13 residues. The V gene's germline CDR1 is SGHTA and CDR2 FQGTGA.